This is a list of T cell receptor beta chains from one sample in a study of T-cell memory formation after mild COVID-19. TCRdb re-called the 5' RACE reads with MiXCR, one entry per CDR3 protein. The table lists 65,000 to 95,000 distinct CDR3 sequences, about 13% of them singletons. Input material: PBMCs or a T cell subset sorted from them (not recorded which). These TCRs come from a man between 18 and 35 years old who had mild COVID-19 (a few samples of this study predate the infection). Cell type and time point are not known. Each CDR3 is given with its conserved first and last residue. A D gene is named only where the DNA matches it firmly. Size tells how often a clone was seen (once, few, many) or the class of an expanded clone, and some rows leave it out.

>18|TRBD1|-|TRBJ1-1|TRBV19
TGTGCCAGTAGCAACCTTGGACAGGGGGGGCGAATGAACACTGAAGCTTTCTTT
CASSNLGQGGRMNTEAFF
>15|TRBD1|-|TRBJ1-1|TRBV6-5
TGTGCCAGCGCAGGGACAGGGAACTTGAGGACTGAAGCTTTCTTT
CASAGTGNLRTEAFF
>15|TRBD1|-|TRBJ2-7|TRBV4-3
TGCGCCAGCAGCCAAGAGGCAGGGGGCTCCTACGAGCAGTACTTC
CASSQEAGGSYEQYF
>14|-|-|TRBJ1-2|TRBV6-2/TRBV6-3
TGTGCCAGCAGTAGCGGGGGAGAGGTCTATGGCTACACCTTC
CASSSGGEVYGYTF
>16|TRBD1|-|TRBJ1-2|TRBV20-1
TGCAGTGCTAGACCTCTAACAGGGGCAGCTAACTATGGCTACACCTTC
CSARPLTGAANYGYTF
>15|-|-|TRBJ1-3|TRBV7-8
TGTGCCAGCAGCTCAACCAGGGCCTCCGGAAACACCATATATTTT
CASSSTRASGNTIYF
>17|-|few|TRBJ1-5|TRBV4-1
TGCGCCAGCAGCCAAGCCCGAGCGACAGAGACAGGACAGCCCCAGCATTTT
CASSQARATETGQPQHF
>13|-|few|TRBJ2-4|TRBV4-1
TGCGCCAGCAGCCAACGGACAGCAAACATTCAGTACTTC
CASSQRTANIQYF
>16|TRBD1|few|TRBJ2-7|TRBV5-6
TGTGCCAGCAGCCAGAAACAGGGGGCGCGGGGCTACGAGCAGTACTTC
CASSQKQGARGYEQYF
>13|-|few|TRBJ1-2|TRBV11-2
TGTGCCAGCAGCTTACTACCGAACTATGGCTACACCTTC
CASSLLPNYGYTF
>15|-|-|TRBJ1-6|TRBV25-1
TGTGCCAGCAGTGAATATCAGGGAGGGGATTCACCCCTCCACTTT
CASSEYQGGDSPLHF
>14|TRBD1|few|TRBJ1-6|TRBV20-1
TGCAGTGCCGGGACAGGACGGGAAAATTCACCCCTCCACTTT
CSAGTGRENSPLHF
>15|TRBD1|-|TRBJ2-3|TRBV7-9
TGTGCCAGCAGCTTGGTAACAGGGGACACAGATACGCAGTATTTT
CASSLVTGDTDTQYF
>15|-|-|TRBJ2-2|TRBV7-8
TGTGCCAGCAGCTTACCCCAGGGGTCGACCGGGGAGCTGTTTTTT
CASSLPQGSTGELFF
>16|-|-|TRBJ1-1|TRBV11-2
TGTGCCAGCAGCTTAGCTGGGGAGTTGGTGAACACTGAAGCTTTCTTT
CASSLAGELVNTEAFF
>17|-|many|TRBJ2-1|TRBV7-3
TGTGCCAGCAGCTTAGGGAGCCCCGTTGGTAGGAACAATGAGCAGTTCTTC
CASSLGSPVGRNNEQFF
>14|TRBD1|many|TRBJ2-3|TRBV29-1
TGCAGCGTCGGCACAGGGGCGAGCACAGATACGCAGTATTTT
CSVGTGASTDTQYF
>13|-|-|TRBJ1-2|TRBV28
TGTGCCAGCAGTTTATCGACTGACTATGGCTACACCTTC
CASSLSTDYGYTF
>14|-|few|TRBJ2-1|TRBV4-1
TGCGCCAGCAGCCAAGAAGGGAGCTACAATGAGCAGTTCTTC
CASSQEGSYNEQFF
>14|TRBD1|few|TRBJ1-5|TRBV29-1
TGCAGCGTTAAACAGGGGCCGGGCAATCAGCCCCAGCATTTT
CSVKQGPGNQPQHF
>12|-|few|TRBJ1-2|TRBV7-3
TGTGCCAGCAGCGAGGGGGGGAGTGGCTACACCTTC
CASSEGGSGYTF
>15|TRBD2|-|TRBJ2-1|TRBV20-1
TGCAGTGCTAGGGTGAAGCGGGGGTACTCAGGAGAGCAGTTCTTC
CSARVKRGYSGEQFF